Listed below are T cell receptor beta chains from one sample, sequenced in a study of somatic mutations in cytotoxic T cells in rheumatoid arthritis. TCRdb's copy holds only in-frame clones and misses some; the assay was immunoSEQ multiplex PCR. The sample includes 20,000 to 25,000 clones, 70% to 90% seen only once; the top ten take 15% to 20%. The material sequenced was CD8+ T cells sorted from blood. These receptors all come from a woman between 50 and 59 years old in good health. The CDR3 runs from the conserved cysteine through the conserved F or W. The D gene is left open where the match is weak. Only part of the rows carry a size: once, few, many, or a class if the clone is expanded.

abundance: .
d_gene: TRBD1
j_gene: TRBJ1-5
v_gene: TRBV5-1
CDR3nt: TGCGCCAGCAGCGTTACAGGGGATAGCAATCAGCCCCAGCATTTT
CDR3aa: CASSVTGDSNQPQHF

abundance: once
d_gene: .
j_gene: TRBJ1-2
v_gene: TRBV19
CDR3nt: TGTGCCAGTAAGGAGGAGGCAGGGACCTATGGCTACACCTTC
CDR3aa: CASKEEAGTYGYTF

abundance: once
d_gene: .
j_gene: TRBJ1-1
v_gene: TRBV2
CDR3nt: TGTGCCAGCACTGGGATTGCCGGGGGCACTGAAGCTTTCTTT
CDR3aa: CASTGIAGGTEAFF

abundance: few
d_gene: .
j_gene: TRBJ1-1
v_gene: TRBV7-9
CDR3nt: TGTGCCAGCAGCTTATCGAGGGGCACGTACACTGAAGCTTTCTTT
CDR3aa: CASSLSRGTYTEAFF

abundance: .
d_gene: .
j_gene: TRBJ1-5
v_gene: TRBV9
CDR3nt: TGTGCCAGCAGCGTAGGGGGAGGGGAAGGCAATCAGCCCCAGCATTTT
CDR3aa: CASSVGGGEGNQPQHF

abundance: .
d_gene: .
j_gene: TRBJ2-1
v_gene: TRBV2
CDR3nt: TGTGCCAGCAATCCTCTGAGTGTCGAAAATGAGCAGTTCTTC
CDR3aa: CASNPLSVENEQFF

abundance: .
d_gene: TRBD2
j_gene: TRBJ2-7
v_gene: TRBV15
CDR3nt: TGTGCCACCAGCAGAGAAAGCGGGGCCCTCTACGAGCAGTACTTC
CDR3aa: CATSRESGALYEQYF

abundance: .
d_gene: .
j_gene: TRBJ2-7
v_gene: TRBV2
CDR3nt: TGTGCCAGCAGTGAAGCGCTTCAACCGTTGTCAGGCTACGAGCAGTACTTC
CDR3aa: CASSEALQPLSGYEQYF

abundance: .
d_gene: TRBD2
j_gene: TRBJ2-7
v_gene: TRBV4-1
CDR3nt: TGCGCCAGCAGCCAAGGGCGCGGGGGGGCGACCTACGAGCAGTACTTC
CDR3aa: CASSQGRGGATYEQYF

abundance: .
d_gene: TRBD2
j_gene: TRBJ2-7
v_gene: TRBV10-3
CDR3nt: TGTGCCATCAGTGACCGTGACCAAGCGGGGGCGGCCTACGAGCAGTACTTC
CDR3aa: CAISDRDQAGAAYEQYF

abundance: .
d_gene: TRBD1
j_gene: TRBJ1-1
v_gene: TRBV4-1
CDR3nt: TGCGCCAGCAGCCGAGGGACAGGATTCTCTGAAGCTTTCTTT
CDR3aa: CASSRGTGFSEAFF

abundance: .
d_gene: TRBD1
j_gene: TRBJ2-3
v_gene: TRBV28
CDR3nt: TGTGCCAGCAGTGGACTCCGAGGGGACAGGGACAGCACAGATACGCAGTATTTT
CDR3aa: CASSGLRGDRDSTDTQYF

abundance: .
d_gene: TRBD1
j_gene: TRBJ2-3
v_gene: TRBV4-3
CDR3nt: TGCGCCAGCAGCCAACATAAGGGGGCCGGAGATACGCAGTATTTT
CDR3aa: CASSQHKGAGDTQYF

abundance: .
d_gene: .
j_gene: TRBJ2-5
v_gene: TRBV4-3
CDR3nt: TGCGCCAGCAGCCAAGATTGGGGCTACCAAGAGACCCAGTACTTC
CDR3aa: CASSQDWGYQETQYF

abundance: .
d_gene: .
j_gene: TRBJ2-3
v_gene: TRBV5-1
CDR3nt: TGCGCCAGCAGCCCGGTGGGGGGTGGCACAGATACGCAGTATTTT
CDR3aa: CASSPVGGGTDTQYF

abundance: .
d_gene: .
j_gene: TRBJ2-2
v_gene: TRBV10-1
CDR3nt: TGCGCCAGCAGTGTTTATACGAACACCGGGGAGCTGTTTTTT
CDR3aa: CASSVYTNTGELFF

abundance: once
d_gene: .
j_gene: TRBJ1-2
v_gene: TRBV7-2
CDR3nt: TGTGCCAGCAGCAATCGGACAGCTGGCTATGGCTACACCTTC
CDR3aa: CASSNRTAGYGYTF

abundance: .
d_gene: TRBD2
j_gene: TRBJ2-7
v_gene: TRBV4-3
CDR3nt: TGCGCCAGCAGCCAATCAAGGGGAGGGGCTTTCTACGAGCAGTACTTC
CDR3aa: CASSQSRGGAFYEQYF

abundance: .
d_gene: TRBD2
j_gene: TRBJ2-2
v_gene: TRBV9
CDR3nt: TGTGCCAGCAGTCCCGGACTAGCGGGGGGGCACACCGGGGAGCTGTTTTTT
CDR3aa: CASSPGLAGGHTGELFF

abundance: .
d_gene: TRBD2
j_gene: TRBJ2-7
v_gene: TRBV7-2
CDR3nt: TGTGCCAGCAGCTTAGATGCTGGCGGGGGGCTTTCGTACGAGCAGTACTTC
CDR3aa: CASSLDAGGGLSYEQYF

abundance: few
d_gene: TRBD2
j_gene: TRBJ2-7
v_gene: TRBV4-1
CDR3nt: TGCGCCAGCAGCCAAGATTTTCTAGCGGGGGGGCGCTACGAGCAGTACTTC
CDR3aa: CASSQDFLAGGRYEQYF

abundance: .
d_gene: .
j_gene: TRBJ1-1
v_gene: TRBV5-6
CDR3nt: TGTGCCAGCAGCCATGGGTATCAGGGAACGATCGGCACTGAAGCTTTCTTT
CDR3aa: CASSHGYQGTIGTEAFF

abundance: .
d_gene: TRBD2
j_gene: TRBJ2-3
v_gene: TRBV9
CDR3nt: TGTGCCACCGAGCCCGGGGGGACAGATACGCAGTATTTT
CDR3aa: CATEPGGTDTQYF

abundance: .
d_gene: .
j_gene: TRBJ2-3
v_gene: TRBV6-5
CDR3nt: TGTGCCAGCAGTGCCGACGGATCTAGCACAGATACGCAGTATTTT
CDR3aa: CASSADGSSTDTQYF

abundance: .
d_gene: .
j_gene: TRBJ2-3
v_gene: TRBV27
CDR3nt: TGTGCCAGCTCTATTGCCGGAACCCTCGATACGCAGTATTTT
CDR3aa: CASSIAGTLDTQYF

abundance: .
d_gene: .
j_gene: TRBJ2-5
v_gene: TRBV6-6
CDR3nt: TGTGCCAGCAGTTACACAGTACAAGAGACCCAGTACTTC
CDR3aa: CASSYTVQETQYF

abundance: .
d_gene: .
j_gene: TRBJ1-6
v_gene: TRBV7-2
CDR3nt: TGTGCCAGCAGCTTATCTTTACAGGCCCTCCACTTT
CDR3aa: CASSLSLQALHF

abundance: .
d_gene: .
j_gene: TRBJ2-7
v_gene: TRBV27
CDR3nt: TGTGCCAGCAGTTTTGGGATCGGGTACGAGCAGTACTTC
CDR3aa: CASSFGIGYEQYF

abundance: .
d_gene: .
j_gene: TRBJ1-2
v_gene: TRBV27
CDR3nt: TGTGCCAGCAGTTTATCGGCAGGGAACTATGGCTACACCTTC
CDR3aa: CASSLSAGNYGYTF

abundance: .
d_gene: .
j_gene: TRBJ2-1
v_gene: TRBV6-6
CDR3nt: TGTGCCAGCAGTTACTCAGACAATGAGCAGTTCTTC
CDR3aa: CASSYSDNEQFF

abundance: .
d_gene: TRBD2
j_gene: TRBJ2-5
v_gene: TRBV7-9
CDR3nt: TGTGCCAGCAGCTTCCCCGGCGCGGGGGGGACCCAGTACTTC
CDR3aa: CASSFPGAGGTQYF

abundance: .
d_gene: .
j_gene: TRBJ1-1
v_gene: TRBV19
CDR3nt: TGTGCCAGTAGTAGCCTCCGGGACAATGAAGCTTTCTTT
CDR3aa: CASSSLRDNEAFF

abundance: .
d_gene: .
j_gene: TRBJ1-2
v_gene: TRBV18
CDR3nt: TGTGCCAGCTCGCCTATCGGGGGTACCAAGGGCCCGTTCTATGGCTACACCTTC
CDR3aa: CASSPIGGTKGPFYGYTF

abundance: .
d_gene: .
j_gene: TRBJ1-1
v_gene: TRBV7-9
CDR3nt: TGTGCCAGCAGCTTAGGGGATAACACTGAAGCTTTCTTT
CDR3aa: CASSLGDNTEAFF

abundance: .
d_gene: .
j_gene: TRBJ1-1
v_gene: TRBV9
CDR3nt: TGTGCCAGCAGCGTAGATCTGGGAGTCGACACTGAAGCTTTCTTT
CDR3aa: CASSVDLGVDTEAFF

abundance: once
d_gene: .
j_gene: TRBJ2-7
v_gene: TRBV27
CDR3nt: TGTGCCAGCAGTTTTTCCCCTCCGAAGACTAGCTCCTACGAGCAGTACTTC
CDR3aa: CASSFSPPKTSSYEQYF

abundance: .
d_gene: TRBD1
j_gene: TRBJ2-7
v_gene: TRBV6-6
CDR3nt: TGTGCCAGCAGCCTTCCGGGACAGCGAAACGAGCAGTACTTC
CDR3aa: CASSLPGQRNEQYF

abundance: .
d_gene: .
j_gene: TRBJ1-4
v_gene: TRBV11-2
CDR3nt: TGTGCCAGCAGCTTATACCAGACCCCTAATGAAAAACTGTTTTTT
CDR3aa: CASSLYQTPNEKLFF

abundance: .
d_gene: TRBD1
j_gene: TRBJ1-4
v_gene: TRBV5-4
CDR3nt: TGTGCCAGCAGCCAGATGGAGACAGGGGACGAAAAACTGTTTTTT
CDR3aa: CASSQMETGDEKLFF

abundance: once
d_gene: .
j_gene: TRBJ2-7
v_gene: TRBV7-9
CDR3nt: TGTGCCAGCAGCGGACTGGGCGAGGGCTACGAGCAGTACTTC
CDR3aa: CASSGLGEGYEQYF

abundance: few
d_gene: TRBD2
j_gene: TRBJ2-5
v_gene: TRBV5-1
CDR3nt: TGCGCCAGCAGCCCAGGACTAGCGGGGGGGCAGGCAGAGACCCAGTACTTC
CDR3aa: CASSPGLAGGQAETQYF

abundance: .
d_gene: .
j_gene: TRBJ2-5
v_gene: TRBV21-1
CDR3nt: TGTGCCAGCAACCTACAACTAGGGGAGGAGACCCAGTACTTC
CDR3aa: CASNLQLGEETQYF

abundance: .
d_gene: .
j_gene: TRBJ1-2
v_gene: TRBV2
CDR3nt: TGTGCCAGCAGAGACTATGGCTACACCTTC
CDR3aa: CASRDYGYTF

abundance: .
d_gene: .
j_gene: TRBJ2-7
v_gene: TRBV6-5
CDR3nt: TGTGCCAGCAGTTCCGGTCTGATAGACACCGGAGCCGAGCAGTACTTC
CDR3aa: CASSSGLIDTGAEQYF

abundance: .
d_gene: TRBD2
j_gene: TRBJ2-5
v_gene: TRBV9
CDR3nt: TGTGCCAGCAGCGTAGGGGGACTAGCGGGGGGGCAAGAGACCCAGTACTTC
CDR3aa: CASSVGGLAGGQETQYF

abundance: .
d_gene: .
j_gene: TRBJ2-6
v_gene: TRBV29-1
CDR3nt: TGCAGCGTTTTGCCACAGAACGGACAACAGGTGAACTCTGGGGCCAACGTCCTGACTTTC
CDR3aa: CSVLPQNGQQVNSGANVLTF

abundance: .
d_gene: .
j_gene: TRBJ2-1
v_gene: TRBV7-6
CDR3nt: TGTGCCAGCAGCTTGGAAAATCACGGGACTGGGGCCTACAATGAGCAGTTCTTC
CDR3aa: CASSLENHGTGAYNEQFF

abundance: .
d_gene: TRBD2
j_gene: TRBJ2-1
v_gene: TRBV27
CDR3nt: TGTGCCAGCTCTAGCGGCTCCTACAATGAGCAGTTCTTC
CDR3aa: CASSSGSYNEQFF

abundance: few
d_gene: .
j_gene: TRBJ2-1
v_gene: TRBV9
CDR3nt: TGTGCCAGCAGCATAGGAGGCGGTGAGCAGTTCTTC
CDR3aa: CASSIGGGEQFF

abundance: .
d_gene: .
j_gene: TRBJ2-1
v_gene: TRBV4-1
CDR3nt: TGCGCCAGCAGCCAAGGCCGCGGAAATGAGCAGTTCTTC
CDR3aa: CASSQGRGNEQFF

abundance: .
d_gene: TRBD1
j_gene: TRBJ1-5
v_gene: TRBV19
CDR3nt: TGTGCCAGTAGTAAACCTCCGGGACAGGGAGAATCTTATAGCAATCAGCCCCAGCATTTT
CDR3aa: CASSKPPGQGESYSNQPQHF

abundance: .
d_gene: TRBD2
j_gene: TRBJ2-5
v_gene: TRBV5-4
CDR3nt: TGTGCCAGCAGCTTGACTAGCGGGGGGGGAGAGACCCAGTACTTC
CDR3aa: CASSLTSGGGETQYF

abundance: .
d_gene: .
j_gene: TRBJ2-3
v_gene: TRBV9
CDR3nt: TGTGCCAGCAGCGTCGAGGGGGGTGTCGGCCGACGCACAGATACGCAGTATTTT
CDR3aa: CASSVEGGVGRRTDTQYF